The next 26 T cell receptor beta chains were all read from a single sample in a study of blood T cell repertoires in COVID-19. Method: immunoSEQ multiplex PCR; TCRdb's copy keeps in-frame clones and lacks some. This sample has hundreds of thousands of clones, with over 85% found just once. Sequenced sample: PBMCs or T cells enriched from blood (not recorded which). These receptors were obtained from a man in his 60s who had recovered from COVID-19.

CDR3 DNA sequence: TGTGCCTGGAGTTGGACAGTGGCGGACACTGAAGCTTTCTTT. As protein: CAWSWTVADTEAFF. The chain uses TRBV30 and TRBJ1-1, with a possible D match to TRBD1 (6 bases). The CDR3 consists of 14 residues. Germline V gene data show CDR1 as GTSNPN and CDR2 as SVGIG (reference sequence). Trimming removed 2 bases from V and 3 bases from J, with 13 bases in between.

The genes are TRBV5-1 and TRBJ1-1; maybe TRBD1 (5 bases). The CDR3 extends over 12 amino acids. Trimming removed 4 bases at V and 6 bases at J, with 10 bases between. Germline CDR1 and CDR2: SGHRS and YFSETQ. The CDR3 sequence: CASSVGGAEAFF. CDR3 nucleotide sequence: TGCGCCAGCAGCGTGGGGGGAGCTGAAGCTTTCTTT.

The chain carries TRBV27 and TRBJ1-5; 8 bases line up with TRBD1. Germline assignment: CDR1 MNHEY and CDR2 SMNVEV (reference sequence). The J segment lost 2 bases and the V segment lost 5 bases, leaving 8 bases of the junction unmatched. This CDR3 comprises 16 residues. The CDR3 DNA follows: TGTGCCAGCAGTCCCCGGACAGGGCTTGGCAATCAGCCCCAGCATTTT. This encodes CASSPRTGLGNQPQHF.

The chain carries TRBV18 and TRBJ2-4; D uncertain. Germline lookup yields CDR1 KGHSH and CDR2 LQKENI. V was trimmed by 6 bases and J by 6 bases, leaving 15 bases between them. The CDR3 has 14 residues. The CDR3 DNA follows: TGTGCCAGCTCCCCAACCGGTGACTCAAACATTCAGTACTTC. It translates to CASSPTGDSNIQYF.

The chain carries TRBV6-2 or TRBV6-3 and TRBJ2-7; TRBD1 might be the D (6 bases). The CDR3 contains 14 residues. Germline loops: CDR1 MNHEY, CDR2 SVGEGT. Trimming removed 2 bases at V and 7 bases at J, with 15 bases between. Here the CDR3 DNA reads TGTGCCAGCAGTTACGGACAGTCCCCTTGGGAGCAGTACTTC. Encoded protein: CASSYGQSPWEQYF.

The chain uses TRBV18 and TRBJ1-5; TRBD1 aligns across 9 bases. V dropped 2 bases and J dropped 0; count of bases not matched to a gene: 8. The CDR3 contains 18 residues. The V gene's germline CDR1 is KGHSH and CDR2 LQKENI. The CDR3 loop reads CASSPNGTGTYSNQPQHF. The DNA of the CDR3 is TGTGCCAGCTCACCAAACGGGACAGGGACTTATAGCAATCAGCCCCAGCATTTT.

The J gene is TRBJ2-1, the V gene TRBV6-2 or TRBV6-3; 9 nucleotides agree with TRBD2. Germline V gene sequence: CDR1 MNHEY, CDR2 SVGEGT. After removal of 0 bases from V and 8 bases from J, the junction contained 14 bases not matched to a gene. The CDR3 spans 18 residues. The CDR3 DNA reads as TGTGCCAGCAGTTACTCGAGGTTGGCTAGCGGGAAGGTGGATGAGCAGTTCTTC. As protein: CASSYSRLASGKVDEQFF.

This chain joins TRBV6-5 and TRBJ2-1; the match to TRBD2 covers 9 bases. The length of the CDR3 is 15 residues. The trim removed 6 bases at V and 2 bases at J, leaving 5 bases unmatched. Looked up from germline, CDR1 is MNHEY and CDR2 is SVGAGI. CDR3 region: CASRKTSGTYNEQFF. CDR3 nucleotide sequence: TGTGCCAGCAGGAAGACTAGCGGTACCTACAATGAGCAGTTCTTC.

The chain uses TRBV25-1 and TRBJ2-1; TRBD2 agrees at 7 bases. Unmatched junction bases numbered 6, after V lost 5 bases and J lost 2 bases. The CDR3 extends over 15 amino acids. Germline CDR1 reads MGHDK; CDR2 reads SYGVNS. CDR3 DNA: TGTGCCAGCAGTCCCCCAGGGACTACCTACAATGAGCAGTTCTTC. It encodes CASSPPGTTYNEQFF.

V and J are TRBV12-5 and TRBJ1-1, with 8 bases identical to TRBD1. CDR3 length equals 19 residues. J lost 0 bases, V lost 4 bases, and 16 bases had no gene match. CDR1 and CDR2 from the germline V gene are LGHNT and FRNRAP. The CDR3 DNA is TGTGCTAGTGGTTGGAACATAATCAGGGGGCCGCCGATGAACACTGAAGCTTTCTTT. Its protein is CASGWNIIRGPPMNTEAFF. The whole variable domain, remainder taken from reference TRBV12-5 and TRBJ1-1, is DARVTQTPRHKVTEMGQEVTMRCQPILGHNTVFWYRQTMMQGLELLAYFRNRAPLDDSGMPKDRFSAEMPDATLATLKIQPSEPRDSAVYFCASGWNIIRGPPMNTEAFFGQGTRLTVV.

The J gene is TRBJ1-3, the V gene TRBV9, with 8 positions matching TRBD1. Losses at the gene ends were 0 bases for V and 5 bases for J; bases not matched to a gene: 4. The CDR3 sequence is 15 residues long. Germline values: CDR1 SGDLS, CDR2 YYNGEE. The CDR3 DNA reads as TGTGCCAGCAGCGTAGTGGCAGGGGGCAGAAACACCATATATTTT. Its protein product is CASSVVAGGRNTIYF.

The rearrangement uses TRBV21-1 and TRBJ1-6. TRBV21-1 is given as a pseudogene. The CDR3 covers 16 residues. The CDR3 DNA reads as TGTGCCAGCAGCAAAGAGGGACTGTTTGGTAATTCACCCCTCCACTTT. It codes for CASSKEGLFGNSPLHF.

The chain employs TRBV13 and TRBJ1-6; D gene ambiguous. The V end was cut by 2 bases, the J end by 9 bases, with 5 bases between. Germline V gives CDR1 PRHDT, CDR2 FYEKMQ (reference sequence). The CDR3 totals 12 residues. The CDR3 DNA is TGTGCCAGCAGCTTAAATCGTTCACCCCTCCACTTT. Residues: CASSLNRSPLHF. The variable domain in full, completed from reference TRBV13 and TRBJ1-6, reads AAGVIQSPRHLIKEKRETATLKCYPIPRHDTVYWYQQGPGQDPQFLISFYEKMQSDKGSIPDRFSAQQFSDYHSELNMSSLELGDSALYFCASSLNRSPLHFGNGTRLTVT.

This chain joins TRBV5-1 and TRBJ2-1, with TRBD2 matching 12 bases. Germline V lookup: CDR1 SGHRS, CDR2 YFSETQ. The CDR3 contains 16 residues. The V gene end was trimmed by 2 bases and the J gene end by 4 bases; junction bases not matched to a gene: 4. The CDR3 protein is CASSFASGRVYNEQFF. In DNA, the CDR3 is TGCGCCAGCAGCTTTGCTAGCGGGAGGGTGTACAATGAGCAGTTCTTC.

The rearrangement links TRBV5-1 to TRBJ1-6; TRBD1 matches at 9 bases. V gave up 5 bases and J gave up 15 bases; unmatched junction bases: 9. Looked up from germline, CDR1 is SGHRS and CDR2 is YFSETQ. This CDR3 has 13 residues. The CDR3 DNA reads TGCGCCAGCAGAACCGGGACAGGGAATTACCTCCACTTT. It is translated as CASRTGTGNYLHF.

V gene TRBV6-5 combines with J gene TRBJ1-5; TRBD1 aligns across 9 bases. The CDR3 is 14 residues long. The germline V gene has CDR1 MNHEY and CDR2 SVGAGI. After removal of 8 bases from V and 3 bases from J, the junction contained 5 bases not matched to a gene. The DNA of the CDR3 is TGTGCCAGCGCCGGGACAGGGAACAATCAGCCCCAGCATTTT. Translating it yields CASAGTGNNQPQHF.

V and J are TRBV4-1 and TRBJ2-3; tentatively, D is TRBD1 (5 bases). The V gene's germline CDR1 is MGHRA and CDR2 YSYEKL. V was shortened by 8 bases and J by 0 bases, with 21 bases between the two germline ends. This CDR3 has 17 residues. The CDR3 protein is CASGENYGASSTDTQYF. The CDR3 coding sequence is TGCGCCAGCGGCGAGAACTATGGGGCGAGTAGCACAGATACGCAGTATTTT.

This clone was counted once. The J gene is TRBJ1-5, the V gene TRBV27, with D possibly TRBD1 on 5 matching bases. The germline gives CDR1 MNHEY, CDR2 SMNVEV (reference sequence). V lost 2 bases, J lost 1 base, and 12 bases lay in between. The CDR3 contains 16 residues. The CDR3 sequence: CASSLLARESNQPQHF. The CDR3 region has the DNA TGTGCCAGCAGTTTACTGGCCAGGGAAAGCAATCAGCCCCAGCATTTT.

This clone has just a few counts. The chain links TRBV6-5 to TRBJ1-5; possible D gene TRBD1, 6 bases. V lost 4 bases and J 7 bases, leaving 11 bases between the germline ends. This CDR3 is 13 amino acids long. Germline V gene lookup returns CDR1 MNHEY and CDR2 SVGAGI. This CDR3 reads CASSLQQGQPQHF. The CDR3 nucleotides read TGTGCCAGCAGTTTACAACAGGGACAGCCCCAGCATTTT.

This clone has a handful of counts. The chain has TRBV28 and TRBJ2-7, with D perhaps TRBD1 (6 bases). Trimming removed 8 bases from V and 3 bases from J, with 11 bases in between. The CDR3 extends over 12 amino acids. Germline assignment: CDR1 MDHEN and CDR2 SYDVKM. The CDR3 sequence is CASQTGLYEQYF. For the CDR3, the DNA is TGTGCCAGCCAAACAGGGCTCTACGAGCAGTACTTC.

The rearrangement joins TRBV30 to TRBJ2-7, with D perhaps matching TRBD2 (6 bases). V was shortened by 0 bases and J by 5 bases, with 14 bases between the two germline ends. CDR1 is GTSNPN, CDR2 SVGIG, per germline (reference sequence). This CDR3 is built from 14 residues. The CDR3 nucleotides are TGTGCCTGGAGTGTGGGGACGCAGCGGGACGAGCAGTACTTC. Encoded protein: CAWSVGTQRDEQYF.

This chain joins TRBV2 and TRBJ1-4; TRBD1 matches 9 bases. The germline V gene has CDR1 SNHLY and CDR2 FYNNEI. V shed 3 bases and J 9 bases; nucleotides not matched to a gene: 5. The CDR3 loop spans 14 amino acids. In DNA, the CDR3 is TGTGCCAGCAGTGACCGGACAGGGGAGAAAAAACTGTTTTTT. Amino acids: CASSDRTGEKKLFF. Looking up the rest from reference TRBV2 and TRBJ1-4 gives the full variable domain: EPEVTQTPSHQVTQMGQEVILRCVPISNHLYFYWYRQILGQKVEFLVSFYNNEISEKSEIFDDQFSVERPDGSNFTLKIRSTKLEDSAMYFCASSDRTGEKKLFFGSGTQLSVL.

The CDR3 spells CASSLVAGIETQYF. CDR3 nucleotides: TGCGCCAGCAGCTTGGTGGCGGGGATAGAGACCCAGTACTTC. The J gene is TRBJ2-5, the V gene TRBV5-1; a possible D gene is TRBD2 (6 bases). V was shortened by 0 bases and J by 4 bases, with 10 bases between the two germline ends. This CDR3 has 14 amino acids. Looked up from germline, CDR1 is SGHRS and CDR2 is YFSETQ.

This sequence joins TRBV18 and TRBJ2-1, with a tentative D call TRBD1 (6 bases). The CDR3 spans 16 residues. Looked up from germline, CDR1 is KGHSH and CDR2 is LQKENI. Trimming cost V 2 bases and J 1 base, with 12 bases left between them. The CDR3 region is CASSPFRRGSYNEQFF. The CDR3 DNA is TGTGCCAGCTCACCATTTCGAAGGGGGTCCTACAATGAGCAGTTCTTC.

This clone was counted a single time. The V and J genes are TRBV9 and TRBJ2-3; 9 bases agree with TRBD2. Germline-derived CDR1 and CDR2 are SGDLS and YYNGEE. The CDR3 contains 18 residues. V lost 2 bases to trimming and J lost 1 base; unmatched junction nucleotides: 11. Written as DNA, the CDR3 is TGTGCCAGCAGCGTCCCACTCCCGGGACTAGCAGGCACAGATACGCAGTATTTT. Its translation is CASSVPLPGLAGTDTQYF. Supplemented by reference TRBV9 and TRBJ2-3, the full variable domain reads DSGVTQTPKHLITATGQRVTLRCSPRSGDLSVYWYQQSLDQGLQFLIQYYNGEERAKGNILERFSAQQFPDLHSELNLSSLELGDSALYFCASSVPLPGLAGTDTQYFGPGTRLTVL.

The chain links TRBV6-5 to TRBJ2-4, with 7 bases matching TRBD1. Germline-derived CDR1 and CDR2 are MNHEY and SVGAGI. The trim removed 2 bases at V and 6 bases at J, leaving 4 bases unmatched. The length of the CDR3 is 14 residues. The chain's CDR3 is CASSYNRGGNIQYF. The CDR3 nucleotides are TGTGCCAGCAGTTACAACAGGGGCGGAAACATTCAGTACTTC.